These 25 T cell receptor beta chains were sequenced from one sample in a study of OX40 agonist ivuxolimab in advanced cancers. TCRdb's table, derived via immunoSEQ multiplex PCR, lists solely in-frame clones and lacks some. The data contain 70,000 to 100,000 clones, around 86% of them singletons. Sequenced material: CD4+ or CD8+ T cells sorted from blood, taken in a trial of the OX40 agonist ivuxolimab. These receptors originate from an adult with an advanced solid tumor such as melanoma, head and neck, liver or kidney cancer.

This clone was detected only a few times. Mismatch with germline at one junction end may stem from a read error. The rearrangement joins TRBV6-1 to TRBJ1-1; possible D gene TRBD1, 6 bases. This CDR3 region has 13 residues. CDR1 and CDR2 from the germline V gene are MNHNS and SASEGT. CDR3 bases: TGTGCCAGCAGTCCCTGGGGGACAACTGGAGCTTTCTTT. Translation: CASSPWGTTGAFF.

This chain joins TRBV5-1 and TRBJ1-1; TRBD1 might be the D (6 bases). Germline V gives CDR1 SGHRS, CDR2 YFSETQ. Trimming stripped 1 base from V and 2 bases from J, with 12 bases between. This CDR3 contains 15 residues. The CDR3 DNA sequence: TGCGCCAGCAGCTTGTCTCCAGGGGCCAACACTGAAGCTTTCTTT. Translated, it gives CASSLSPGANTEAFF.

The chain employs TRBV19 and TRBJ2-1; 11 bases align to TRBD2. The V gene end was trimmed by 4 bases and the J gene end by 5 bases; junction bases not matched to a gene: 7. Germline V gene sequence: CDR1 LNHDA, CDR2 SQIVND (reference sequence). This CDR3 contains 16 residues. The CDR3, as DNA: TGTGCCAGTAGTACGCCGGGACTAGCGGCAAACAATGAGCAGTTCTTC. Amino acid sequence: CASSTPGLAANNEQFF.

The CDR3 nucleotides read TGTGCCAGCAGTGATACTAGCGGGAAAAGCACAGATACGCAGTATTTT. Translation: CASSDTSGKSTDTQYF. This sequence joins TRBV9 and TRBJ2-3; 10 nucleotides line up with TRBD2. This CDR3 has 16 amino acids. CDR1 and CDR2 from the germline V gene are SGDLS and YYNGEE. Trimming took 5 bases from V and 0 from J; bases not matched to a gene: 6.

V and J are TRBV19 and TRBJ2-3; D is perhaps TRBD1 or TRBD2 (6 bases each). The CDR3 extends over 17 amino acids. Between the trimmed V and J ends, which lost 7 bases and 6 bases, there was a span of 26 bases. Germline V gene lookup returns CDR1 LNHDA and CDR2 SQIVND (reference sequence). Here the CDR3 reads CASTPGALVVPPDTQYF. Written as DNA, the CDR3 is TGTGCCAGTACCCCGGGGGCGCTAGTGGTCCCCCCGGATACGCAGTATTTT.

The table lists this clone with a few counts. V and J are TRBV9 and TRBJ1-5; possibly TRBD1 for D (6 bases). This CDR3 has 15 residues. CDR1 SGDLS and CDR2 YYNGEE come from the germline V gene. Trimming took off 2 bases at V and 1 base at J, with 10 bases between the two ends. The CDR3 DNA sequence: TGTGCCAGCAGCGTTGATGGACAGAGCAATCAGCCCCAGCATTTT. As protein: CASSVDGQSNQPQHF.

The DNA of the CDR3 is TGCGCCAGCAGCCAAGTGATAGCGGGAGTAGATACGCAGTATTTT. Translation gives CASSQVIAGVDTQYF. The J gene is TRBJ2-3, the V gene TRBV4-1; 9 bases line up with TRBD2. The germline V gene has CDR1 MGHRA and CDR2 YSYEKL. V trimming: 1 base; J trimming: 5 bases; junction bases outside the gene matches: 4. The CDR3 runs to 15 residues.

The chain couples TRBV10-3 to TRBJ1-1; unclear D gene. There are 13 residues in the CDR3. CDR1 is ENHRY, CDR2 SYGVKD, per germline. The V end was cut by 4 bases, the J end by 0 bases, with 6 bases between. The CDR3 protein is CAISGPLNTEAFF. The CDR3 DNA reads as TGTGCCATCAGTGGTCCACTGAACACTGAAGCTTTCTTT.

V usage is TRBV27 and J usage is TRBJ2-7, with D perhaps assigned TRBD1 or TRBD2 (5 bases each). V lost 2 bases to trimming and J lost 5 bases, with 10 bases between them. This CDR3 is 13 amino acids long. Germline CDR1 and CDR2: MNHEY and SMNVEV (reference sequence). CDR3 region: CASSLKGPHEQYF. The CDR3 DNA is TGTGCCAGCAGTTTAAAGGGACCCCACGAGCAGTACTTC.

This chain uses TRBV5-4 with TRBJ2-5; either TRBD1 or TRBD2 may supply D (7 bases each). The germline gives CDR1 SGHNT, CDR2 YYREEE (reference sequence). This CDR3 region has 14 residues. V was trimmed by 4 bases and J by 4 bases, leaving 14 bases between them. CDR3 region: CASSSQGGGETQYF. The CDR3 DNA reads as TGTGCCAGCAGCAGCCAGGGGGGGGGAGAGACCCAGTACTTC.

This sequence joins TRBV28 and TRBJ2-3, with TRBD2 identical over 12 bases. The CDR3 is 16 amino acids. The V and J ends lost 4 bases and 2 bases, in that order; junction bases with no gene match: 4. Germline V gives CDR1 MDHEN, CDR2 SYDVKM. CDR3 region: CASSSTSGSPTDTQYF. The CDR3 DNA reads TGTGCCAGCAGTTCGACTAGCGGGAGTCCCACAGATACGCAGTATTTT.

This chain joins TRBV9 and TRBJ1-1; weak D call: TRBD1 (5 bases). CDR3 length: 16 residues. V was clipped by 3 bases and J by 1 base, with 16 bases between them. Looked up from germline, CDR1 is SGDLS and CDR2 is YYNGEE. The CDR3 loop reads CASSARALGENTEAFF. In DNA, the CDR3 is TGTGCCAGCAGCGCCCGCGCCTTGGGGGAGAACACTGAAGCTTTCTTT.

The chain combines TRBV29-1 with TRBJ1-1; the match to TRBD1 covers 9 bases. The CDR3 contains 14 residues. The germline gives CDR1 SQVTM, CDR2 ANQGSEA. Trimming removed 5 bases from V and 6 bases from J; junction bases left unmatched: 10. The CDR3 nucleotides are TGCAGCGTTCACAGGGGGCAAGGAATCGCTGAAGCTTTCTTT. Translating it yields CSVHRGQGIAEAFF.

V gene TRBV5-1 combines with J gene TRBJ1-4; 9 bases are a match to TRBD1. CDR3 length: 16 residues. Germline V gene data show CDR1 as SGHRS and CDR2 as YFSETQ. V lost 4 bases to trimming and J lost 3 bases; unmatched junction nucleotides: 7. The CDR3 region is CASSVGQGIANEKLFF. The CDR3 DNA sequence: TGCGCCAGCAGCGTGGGACAGGGAATAGCTAATGAAAAACTGTTTTTT.

CDR3 nucleotides: TGTGCCTGGAGTGTTAACAGGCTATATGGCTACACCTTC. It specifies CAWSVNRLYGYTF. The rearrangement links TRBV30 to TRBJ1-2, with a tentative D call TRBD1 (5 bases). The germline CDR1 and CDR2 sequences are GTSNPN and SVGIG (reference sequence). This CDR3 region has 13 residues. V was clipped by 0 bases and J by 5 bases, with 10 bases between them.

CDR3 DNA sequence: TGTGCCATCAGTGTGGACCGCCAGTACTATGGCTACACCTTC. Translation: CAISVDRQYYGYTF. This sequence joins TRBV10-3 and TRBJ1-2; no clear D. The CDR3 runs to 14 residues. CDR1 and CDR2 (germline): ENHRY, SYGVKD. V was trimmed by 4 bases and J by 3 bases, leaving 12 bases between them.

This clone was detected a few times. The chain couples TRBV29-1 to TRBJ2-1; 9 bases are a match to TRBD1. The CDR3 has 14 amino acids. V gave up 4 bases and J gave up 1 base; unmatched junction bases: 2. The germline V gene has CDR1 SQVTM and CDR2 ANQGSEA. The CDR3 loop is CSVATGGSYNEQFF. DNA of the CDR3: TGCAGCGTTGCGACAGGGGGGTCCTACAATGAGCAGTTCTTC.

The rearrangement joins TRBV7-2 to TRBJ2-7; no firm D call. Germline loops: CDR1 SGHTA, CDR2 FQGNSA. V was pared by 7 bases and J by 2 bases, with 15 bases between. The CDR3 has 14 residues. The CDR3 here is CASKRGPTTYEQYF. The CDR3 bases are TGTGCCAGCAAGAGAGGACCCACGACCTACGAGCAGTACTTC. The full variable domain, its missing parts supplied by reference TRBV7-2 and TRBJ2-7, is GAGVSQSPSNKVTEKGKDVELRCDPISGHTALYWYRQSLGQGLEFLIYFQGNSAPDKSGLPSDRFSAERTGGSVSTLTIQRTQQEDSAVYLCASKRGPTTYEQYFGPGTRLTVT.

The rearrangement uses TRBV5-1 and TRBJ2-1, with 7 bases identical to TRBD2. After removal of 0 bases from V and 0 bases from J, the junction contained 0 bases not matched to a gene. This CDR3 spans 15 amino acids. Per the germline V gene, CDR1 is SGHRS and CDR2 is YFSETQ. In DNA form, the CDR3 reads TGCGCCAGCAGCTTGGGGACTAGCTCCTACAATGAGCAGTTCTTC. This codes for CASSLGTSSYNEQFF.

V is TRBV13 and J is TRBJ2-3, with 9 positions matching TRBD2. The V gene's germline CDR1 is PRHDT and CDR2 FYEKMQ (reference sequence). The CDR3 contains 15 residues. V shed 5 bases, J shed 5 bases, and the junction held 8 bases outside the gene matches. In DNA, the CDR3 is TGTGCCAGCAGCCCATGGACTAGCGAGGGAGATACGCAGTATTTT. Protein: CASSPWTSEGDTQYF.

The gene calls are TRBV10-1 and TRBJ2-5, with D perhaps TRBD1 (8 bases). V lost 6 bases and J lost 5, with 16 bases in between. Germline CDR1 is WNHNN and CDR2 is SYGVQD (reference sequence). The CDR3 totals 14 residues. CDR3 nucleotides: TGCGCCAGCAGCGACAGGGGAGCGGGGGAGACCCAGTACTTC. Amino acid sequence: CASSDRGAGETQYF.

There are a few counts of this clone. The J gene is TRBJ1-1, the V gene TRBV30; D possibly corresponds to TRBD1 (5 bases). The CDR3 runs 13 residues. Per germline, CDR1 GTSNPN and CDR2 SVGIG (reference sequence). The V end lost 2 bases, the J end lost 10 bases, and 17 bases lay between the germline ends. The CDR3 is CAWSIQELLGAFF. The CDR3 coding sequence is TGTGCCTGGAGTATACAGGAGCTCTTGGGAGCTTTCTTT. Variable domain in full (rest from reference TRBV30 and TRBJ1-1): SQTIHQWPATLVQPVGSPLSLECTVEGTSNPNLYWYRQAAGRGLQLLFYSVGIGQISSEVPQNLSASRPQDRQFILSSKKLLLSDSGFYLCAWSIQELLGAFFGQGTRLTVV.

This chain links TRBV5-1 with TRBJ1-3, with D possibly matching TRBD1 (5 bases). The CDR3 spans 16 residues. CDR1 is SGHRS, CDR2 YFSETQ, per germline. The V gene lost 4 bases and the J gene lost 0 bases, with 14 bases spanning the gap. CDR3 region: CASSAGPSISGNTIYF. CDR3 nucleotides: TGCGCCAGCAGCGCGGGACCGTCAATCTCTGGAAACACCATATATTTT. Supplemented by reference TRBV5-1 and TRBJ1-3, the full variable domain reads KAGVTQTPRYLIKTRGQQVTLSCSPISGHRSVSWYQQTPGQGLQFLFEYFSETQRNKGNFPGRFSGRQFSNSRSEMNVSTLELGDSALYLCASSAGPSISGNTIYFGEGSWLTVV.

To note about this clone: The junction departs from germline at one end; a sequencing error may be responsible. The chain carries TRBV7-3 and TRBJ2-1, with TRBD1 identical over 8 bases. CDR1 SGHTA and CDR2 FQGTGA come from the germline V gene. This CDR3 is 14 amino acids long. For the CDR3, the DNA is TGTGTCAGCAGCCCCGGACAGGGCTACAATGAGCAGTTCTTC. It is translated as CVSSPGQGYNEQFF.

The chain is built from TRBV29-1 and TRBJ2-1, with 11 bases fitting TRBD2. In germline, CDR1 is SQVTM, CDR2 ANQGSEA. The CDR3 totals 16 residues. Losses at the gene ends were 4 bases for V and 6 bases for J; bases not matched to a gene: 11. In DNA form, the CDR3 reads TGCAGCGTTGGTTCAACTAGCGGGGGAACGGGCAATGAGCAGTTCTTC. Its translation: CSVGSTSGGTGNEQFF.